These 18 T cell receptor beta chains came from one sample sequenced in a study of T cell responses to AZD1222 COVID-19 vaccine. Here immunoSEQ multiplex PCR was the method, and the copy in TCRdb shows in-frame clones only, minus some. The repertoire consists of 180,000 or so clones, with roughly nine tenths occurring once and the leading ten covering 1.6%. The material sequenced was peripheral blood, taken on day 0 of AZD1222 vaccination. These receptors were taken from an adult in good health.

The J gene is TRBJ2-7, the V gene TRBV5-6; TRBD2 matches 13 bases. The V segment lost 7 bases and the J segment 7 bases; nucleotides outside the gene matches: 11. The CDR3 is 15 amino acids. The germline gives CDR1 SGHDT, CDR2 YYEEEE. As DNA, the CDR3 is TGTGCCAGCCATAGGGGAGGGACTAGCGGGAAGGAGCAGTACTTC. Translation: CASHRGGTSGKEQYF.

The chain recombines TRBV28 with TRBJ1-1; 7 positions agree with TRBD1. Germline V gene lookup returns CDR1 MDHEN and CDR2 SYDVKM. Trimming removed 6 bases from V and 11 bases from J; junction bases left unmatched: 9. The CDR3 is 12 amino acids. CDR3: CASSTGTVDAFF. CDR3 DNA: TGTGCCAGCAGCACCGGGACAGTTGATGCTTTCTTT.

J is TRBJ1-2 and V is TRBV12-3 or TRBV12-4; TRBD1 might be the D (5 bases). V was clipped by 1 base and J by 8 bases, with 11 bases between them. This CDR3 is built from 13 residues. DNA of the CDR3: TGTGCCAGCAGTTTAGGCCAGGGTGTAGGCTACACCTTC. Amino acid sequence: CASSLGQGVGYTF.

V is TRBV19 and J is TRBJ1-5; D gene ambiguous. The CDR3 is made up of 13 amino acids. Germline V gene sequence: CDR1 LNHDA, CDR2 SQIVND (reference sequence). V was pared by 4 bases and J by 3 bases, with 7 bases between. CDR3 protein: CASSNSFNQPQHF. For the CDR3, the DNA is TGTGCCAGTAGTAACAGCTTCAATCAGCCCCAGCATTTT.

V usage is TRBV19 and J usage is TRBJ2-7; D is unresolved. The V gene's germline CDR1 is LNHDA and CDR2 SQIVND (reference sequence). The V and J ends lost 4 bases and 0 bases respectively, with 10 bases between them. The CDR3 is 14 amino acids. CDR3 residues: CASSTAPGSYEQYF. The CDR3 nucleotides read TGTGCCAGTAGTACGGCACCGGGCTCCTACGAGCAGTACTTC.

The rearrangement uses TRBV18 and TRBJ2-5, with D possibly being TRBD1 (5 bases). CDR1 KGHSH and CDR2 LQKENI come from the germline V gene. The CDR3 has 14 residues. Trimming took 1 base from V and 2 from J, leaving 8 bases between them. The CDR3 coding sequence is TGTGCCAGCTCACCACGGCAGGGACAAGAGACCCAGTACTTC. Its translation: CASSPRQGQETQYF. The full variable domain, rest sourced from reference TRBV18 and TRBJ2-5, is NAGVMQNPRHLVRRRGQEARLRCSPMKGHSHVYWYRQLPEEGLKFMVYLQKENIIDESGMPKERFSAEFPKEGPSILRIQQVVRGDSAAYFCASSPRQGQETQYFGPGTRLLVL.

The V call is TRBV5-1, the J call TRBJ1-4, with unresolved D. V was cut by 3 bases and J by 0 bases, with 6 bases left in between. Germline V lookup: CDR1 SGHRS, CDR2 YFSETQ. The CDR3 has 14 residues. The CDR3 loop is CASSYGATNEKLFF. The CDR3 bases are TGCGCCAGCAGCTACGGGGCAACTAATGAAAAACTGTTTTTT.

In nucleotides, the CDR3 is TGTGCCTGGGGACAGTTCAATGAGCAGTTCTTC. It codes for CAWGQFNEQFF. The chain recombines TRBV30 with TRBJ2-1; weak D call: TRBD1 (6 bases). V lost 5 bases to trimming and J lost 6 bases, with 8 bases between them. Germline V gene lookup returns CDR1 GTSNPN and CDR2 SVGIG (reference sequence). The CDR3 has 11 residues.

The chain carries TRBV21-1 and TRBJ1-5; TRBD1 was called by the table and not checked on the DNA. TRBV21-1 is recorded as a pseudogene. CDR3 size: 17 residues. CDR3 in DNA: TGTGCCAGCAGCGCCCACCAGGACCACAGGGTTGGTCAGCCCCAGCATTTT. This sequence encodes CASSAHQDHRVGQPQHF.

In its sample, this clone was seen once. This sequence joins TRBV3-1 (or the pseudogene TRBV3-2) and TRBJ1-1, with a possible D match to TRBD1 (6 bases). This CDR3 contains 14 residues. Trimming pared 6 bases from V and 5 bases from J, leaving 16 bases between. Looked up from germline, CDR1 is LGHDT and CDR2 is YNNKEL (reference sequence). The CDR3 nucleotides read TGTGCCAGCAGGCCCAACAGGGAGAGGACTGAAGCTTTCTTT. Its translation: CASRPNRERTEAFF.

The chain links TRBV6-5 to TRBJ2-1, with D hard to call. Germline CDR1 MNHEY, CDR2 SVGAGI. The ends were cut back, 6 bases at V and 10 bases at J, with 22 bases in the middle. The CDR3 has 15 residues. The CDR3 sequence is CASRDLTRVVGEQFF. The CDR3, as DNA: TGTGCCAGCAGAGACCTAACCCGGGTCGTGGGGGAGCAGTTCTTC.

The V and J genes are TRBV5-1 and TRBJ1-6; D uncertain. Germline lookup yields CDR1 SGHRS and CDR2 YFSETQ. This CDR3 has 15 residues. Deletions cut 0 bases from V and 7 bases from J, with 11 bases between. CDR3 in DNA: TGCGCCAGCAGCTTGGATAACCCAGTGAATTCACCCCTCCACTTT. Its translation is CASSLDNPVNSPLHF.

Here the CDR3 reads CSVVRGDTQYF. CDR3 sequence (DNA): TGCAGCGTTGTCAGGGGAGATACGCAGTATTTT. The chain links TRBV29-1 to TRBJ2-3; a weak D match, TRBD1 (6 bases). The CDR3 is 11 residues long. Trimming removed 4 bases at V and 5 bases at J, with 7 bases between. Germline lookup yields CDR1 SQVTM and CDR2 ANQGSEA.

This clone was counted once. The chain has TRBV7-2 and TRBJ2-3; D remains unclear. This CDR3 has 16 residues. Germline values: CDR1 SGHTA, CDR2 FQGNSA. V shed 1 base and J shed 0 bases, with 11 bases lying between them. CDR3 DNA: TGTGCCAGCAGCTTAGTTTCCCAGATCAGCACAGATACGCAGTATTTT. Translation: CASSLVSQISTDTQYF.

This clone was found once. The chain joins TRBV9 to TRBJ1-5; 9 bases map to TRBD1. The CDR3 is made up of 14 amino acids. Germline loops: CDR1 SGDLS, CDR2 YYNGEE. V lost 1 base and J lost 6; bases outside the gene matches: 2. As DNA, the CDR3 is TGTGCCAGCAGCGTAACAGGGGGCGGTCAGCCCCAGCATTTT. Its translation is CASSVTGGGQPQHF. Looking up the rest from reference TRBV9 and TRBJ1-5 gives the full variable domain: DSGVTQTPKHLITATGQRVTLRCSPRSGDLSVYWYQQSLDQGLQFLIQYYNGEERAKGNILERFSAQQFPDLHSELNLSSLELGDSALYFCASSVTGGGQPQHFGDGTRLSIL.

The V and J genes are TRBV30 and TRBJ2-2; no reliable D call. The V gene's germline CDR1 is GTSNPN and CDR2 SVGIG (reference sequence). The V end was cut by 3 bases, the J end by 3 bases, with 8 bases between. The CDR3 has 13 amino acids. The CDR3 DNA reads as TGTGCCTGGAGCTCCACATACACCGGGGAGCTGTTTTTT. Translated, it gives CAWSSTYTGELFF.

The chain has TRBV5-1 and TRBJ2-3; possibly TRBD2 for D (6 bases). Germline CDR1 is SGHRS and CDR2 is YFSETQ. This CDR3 comprises 16 residues. V was shortened by 0 bases and J by 4 bases, with 15 bases between the two germline ends. The CDR3 loop is CASSLEMGSGADTQYF. CDR3 nucleotides: TGCGCCAGCAGCTTGGAAATGGGGTCGGGGGCAGATACGCAGTATTTT. Full variable domain (missing parts from reference TRBV5-1 and TRBJ2-3): KAGVTQTPRYLIKTRGQQVTLSCSPISGHRSVSWYQQTPGQGLQFLFEYFSETQRNKGNFPGRFSGRQFSNSRSEMNVSTLELGDSALYLCASSLEMGSGADTQYFGPGTRLTVL.

This chain connects TRBV9 to TRBJ1-1; D may be TRBD1 (5 bases). V was clipped by 4 bases and J by 4 bases, with 14 bases between them. The germline gives CDR1 SGDLS, CDR2 YYNGEE. This CDR3 comprises 14 residues. The CDR3 sequence: CASSFRDGFTEAFF. The CDR3 bases are TGTGCCAGCAGCTTTCGGGACGGTTTCACTGAAGCTTTCTTT.